One and the same sample provided the 25 T cell receptor beta chains below, sequenced in a study of T cells in Graves' hyperthyroidism and ophthalmopathy. TCR beta CDR3 region amplification was performed from RNA transcripts. The HTBI set primed first-round TCR CDR3 RT-PCR. MiXCR was run by TCRdb on the multiplex PCR reads, yielding one entry per CDR3 protein. The data hold fewer than 700,000 distinct CDR3 sequences, with roughly 15% observed a single time. Sequencing was carried out using blood. These receptors were collected from a woman in her twenties or thirties with Graves' hyperthyroidism.

This clonotype was observed at least ten times. J is TRBJ1-6 and V is TRBV9; D is ambiguous. Trimming took off 1 base at V and 7 bases at J, with 9 bases between the two ends. This CDR3 has 14 residues. CDR1 is SGDLS, CDR2 YYNGEE, per germline. For the CDR3, the DNA is TGTGCCAGCAGCGTACAGGACCAGAATTCACCCCTCCACTTT. Translation gives CASSVQDQNSPLHF.

At least ten counts were recorded for this clonotype. The chain couples TRBV2 to TRBJ2-7; 10 nucleotides align to TRBD2. Germline values: CDR1 SNHLY, CDR2 FYNNEI. This CDR3 has 15 amino acids. V shed 6 bases, J shed 6 bases, and the junction held 11 bases outside the gene matches. CDR3 bases: TGTGCCAGCAGGGAAACAGCGGGAGGGGCAGCCGAGCAGTACTTC. Its translation is CASRETAGGAAEQYF.

Remarks on this clonotype: One junction end disagrees with the germline gene, perhaps due to a read error. This chain joins TRBV6-9 and TRBJ1-1; a weak D match, TRBD1 (6 bases). There are 14 residues in the CDR3. Germline V gene lookup returns CDR1 MNHGY and CDR2 SVAAGI. CDR3 sequence: CASGYGGAGTEAFF. The CDR3 region has the DNA TGTGCCAGCGGTTACGGGGGGGCGGGCACTGAAGCTTTCTTT.

In this sample, this clonotype turned up many times. The genes are TRBV7-3 and TRBJ2-2, with a tentative D call TRBD1 (6 bases). The CDR3 is 15 residues long. CDR1 and CDR2 from the germline V gene are SGHTA and FQGTGA. Trimming shortened V by 5 bases and J by 7 bases, and 17 bases separated the two germline ends. The chain's CDR3 is CASSKTTGFDGELFF. CDR3 bases: TGTGCCAGCAGCAAAACGACAGGTTTTGACGGGGAGCTGTTTTTT.

The chain is built from TRBV5-1 and TRBJ1-1; D is unclear. The CDR3 totals 14 residues. The V and J ends lost 2 bases and 7 bases respectively, with 15 bases between them. The germline gives CDR1 SGHRS, CDR2 YFSETQ. The DNA of the CDR3 is TGCGCCAGCAGCTTCCCCGGGCCCCTGAGTGAAGCTTTCTTT. Translating it yields CASSFPGPLSEAFF. Variable domain in full (rest from reference TRBV5-1 and TRBJ1-1): KAGVTQTPRYLIKTRGQQVTLSCSPISGHRSVSWYQQTPGQGLQFLFEYFSETQRNKGNFPGRFSGRQFSNSRSEMNVSTLELGDSALYLCASSFPGPLSEAFFGQGTRLTVV.

This clonotype was observed a handful of times. The genes are TRBV11-2 and TRBJ2-2; TRBD2 aligns across 10 bases. V lost 5 bases, J lost 2 bases, and 11 bases stayed unmatched. Germline V gene lookup returns CDR1 SGHAT and CDR2 FQNNGV. CDR3 length equals 18 residues. CDR3 protein: CASSGHNASGSNTGELFF. CDR3 nucleotides: TGTGCCAGCAGCGGCCACAACGCTAGCGGGAGTAACACCGGGGAGCTGTTTTTT.

This clonotype was counted ten times or more. V and J are TRBV5-1 and TRBJ2-7; 7 nucleotides line up with TRBD1. Germline CDR1 SGHRS, CDR2 YFSETQ. J lost 5 bases, V lost 0 bases, and 14 bases had no gene match. This CDR3 is built from 17 residues. The CDR3 loop is CASSLGFWRQGGNEQYF. CDR3 DNA sequence: TGCGCCAGCAGCTTGGGGTTCTGGCGACAGGGTGGCAACGAGCAGTACTTC.

This clonotype was recorded many times. This sequence joins TRBV6-1 and TRBJ2-1; maybe TRBD1 (6 bases). Germline values: CDR1 MNHNS, CDR2 SASEGT. The germline V and J ends were trimmed by 6 bases and 2 bases, with 17 bases remaining between them. The CDR3 runs 16 residues. In nucleotides, the CDR3 is TGTGCCAGCAGCCCAATAACAGGGCGGACCTACAATGAGCAGTTCTTC. Its translation: CASSPITGRTYNEQFF.

The chain couples TRBV4-2 to TRBJ2-7; 13 bases match TRBD2. Germline CDR1 is LGHNA and CDR2 is YNFKEQ. The length of the CDR3 is 19 residues. V gave up 3 bases and J gave up 2 bases; unmatched junction bases: 13. The CDR3 DNA follows: TGTGCCAGCAGCCAGGGTGGACTAGCGGGAGCCAGTAAGACCTACGAGCAGTACTTC. This sequence encodes CASSQGGLAGASKTYEQYF.

The chain uses TRBV7-2 and TRBJ2-1, with D possibly TRBD1 on 6 matching bases. There are 15 residues in the CDR3. Between the trimmed V and J ends, which lost 5 bases and 0 bases, there was a span of 11 bases. Germline assignment: CDR1 SGHTA and CDR2 FQGNSA. DNA of the CDR3: TGTGCCAGCAGCAGAACAGGGAACTCCTACAATGAGCAGTTCTTC. This gives the protein CASSRTGNSYNEQFF.

This clonotype was found a few times. V gene TRBV20-1 combines with J gene TRBJ1-5; D might be TRBD1 (5 bases). V lost 7 bases and J lost 3, with 28 bases in between. The CDR3 totals 18 residues. Looked up from germline, CDR1 is DFQATT and CDR2 is SNEGSKA (reference sequence). CDR3 coding DNA: TGCAGTGACCTGACCCGGACATGGGTTCCCACCCTCAATCAGCCCCAGCATTTT. This encodes CSDLTRTWVPTLNQPQHF.

The J gene is TRBJ1-1, the V gene TRBV29-1, with D perhaps matching TRBD1 (5 bases). The CDR3 sequence is 14 residues long. The V and J ends lost 5 bases and 1 base respectively, with 14 bases between them. The germline V gene has CDR1 SQVTM and CDR2 ANQGSEA. The CDR3 reads CSVRWVGANTEAFF. In nucleotides, the CDR3 is TGCAGCGTTAGGTGGGTAGGGGCGAACACTGAAGCTTTCTTT. Combining the CDR3 with reference TRBV29-1 and TRBJ1-1 gives the whole variable domain SAVISQKPSRDICQRGTSLTIQCQVDSQVTMMFWYRQQPGQSLTLIATANQGSEATYESGFVIDKFPISRPNLTFSTLTVSNMSPEDSSIYLCSVRWVGANTEAFFGQGTRLTVV.

This clonotype was observed at least ten times. This sequence joins TRBV7-2 and TRBJ2-7, with TRBD2 matching over 11 bases. With V trimmed by 6 bases and J by 5 bases, 3 bases remained unmatched. The CDR3 contains 13 residues. CDR1 SGHTA and CDR2 FQGNSA come from the germline V gene. CDR3: CASRTSGTHEQYF. Written as DNA, the CDR3 is TGTGCCAGCAGGACTAGCGGGACCCACGAGCAGTACTTC.

Ten or more counts support this clonotype. The V and J genes are TRBV12-3 or TRBV12-4 and TRBJ2-7; weak D call: TRBD2 (5 bases). V shed 4 bases and J shed 0 bases, with 7 bases lying between them. CDR3 length equals 13 residues. The CDR3 coding sequence is TGTGCCAGCAGTTACACTAGCTCCTACGAGCAGTACTTC. Translating gives CASSYTSSYEQYF.

This clonotype occurred many times. The V gene is TRBV11-2, the J gene TRBJ2-1, with 7 positions matching TRBD1. CDR3 size: 14 residues. Germline CDR1 reads SGHAT; CDR2 reads FQNNGV. The V gene end was trimmed by 3 bases and the J gene end by 4 bases; junction bases not matched to a gene: 3. The CDR3, as DNA: TGTGCCAGCAGCTTCACAGGGGAGTACAATGAGCAGTTCTTC. Amino acid sequence: CASSFTGEYNEQFF.

The chain employs TRBV3-1 and TRBJ1-4, with TRBD1 as a possible D gene (5 bases). The CDR3 has 13 amino acids. Per germline, CDR1 LGHDT and CDR2 YNNKEL (reference sequence). V lost 4 bases to trimming and J lost 10 bases, with 13 bases between them. This CDR3 reads CASSPTRQGKLFF. Written as DNA, the CDR3 is TGTGCCAGCAGCCCCACTCGGCAGGGAAAACTGTTTTTT.

This clonotype was recorded at least ten times. As DNA, the CDR3 is TGTGCCAGCAGCTTAGGATCCAGGTTCAATGAGCAGTTCTTC. Translated, it gives CASSLGSRFNEQFF. V gene TRBV7-2 combines with J gene TRBJ2-1, with unresolved D. Looked up from germline, CDR1 is SGHTA and CDR2 is FQGNSA. V lost 1 base and J lost 6, with 10 bases in between. The CDR3 consists of 14 residues.

This clonotype was detected many times. The chain carries TRBV6-1 and TRBJ2-5; 14 positions agree with TRBD2. Germline trimming cut 8 bases from V and 5 bases from J; bases unmatched to any gene: 7. This CDR3 region has 15 residues. Germline V CDR1 and CDR2: MNHNS, SASEGT. The CDR3 DNA is TGTGCCAGCCTGGGGACTAGCGGGAGTTCGGAGACCCAGTACTTC. Residues: CASLGTSGSSETQYF.

Ten or more counts support this clonotype. The rearrangement uses TRBV6-1 and TRBJ2-7; TRBD1 or TRBD2 may be the D gene (6 bases each). This CDR3 spans 13 amino acids. Trimming pared 7 bases from V and 4 bases from J, leaving 14 bases between. In germline, CDR1 is MNHNS, CDR2 SASEGT. This CDR3 is CASTDRGGYEQYF. CDR3 bases: TGTGCCAGCACCGATCGAGGGGGGTACGAGCAGTACTTC.

This clonotype showed up just a few times. The J gene is TRBJ2-5, the V gene TRBV4-2; 8 bases are a match to TRBD2. The germline V gene has CDR1 LGHNA and CDR2 YNFKEQ. V shed 2 bases and J 2 bases; nucleotides not matched to a gene: 1. This CDR3 is built from 14 residues. This CDR3 is CASSQTSGQETQYF. CDR3 sequence (DNA): TGTGCCAGCAGCCAAACTAGCGGTCAAGAGACCCAGTACTTC.

The gene calls are TRBV27 and TRBJ2-1; D is possibly TRBD1 (5 bases). With 6 bases removed from V and 9 bases from J, the gap between germline ends came to 15 bases. The CDR3 totals 13 residues. CDR1 and CDR2 from the germline V gene are MNHEY and SMNVEV (reference sequence). CDR3 nucleotides: TGTGCCAGCAGGCAAGCAGGGAACATTGAGCAGTTCTTC. Protein product: CASRQAGNIEQFF.

CDR3 residues: CASSSEQGNIQYF. The CDR3 DNA is TGTGCCAGCAGCTCCGAGCAGGGCAACATTCAGTACTTC. The chain joins TRBV7-2 to TRBJ2-4; possible D gene TRBD1, 5 bases. CDR3 size: 13 residues. CDR1 and CDR2 (germline): SGHTA, FQGNSA. Trimming took off 4 bases at V and 7 bases at J, with 11 bases between the two ends. The whole variable domain, remainder taken from reference TRBV7-2 and TRBJ2-4, is GAGVSQSPSNKVTEKGKDVELRCDPISGHTALYWYRQSLGQGLEFLIYFQGNSAPDKSGLPSDRFSAERTGGSVSTLTIQRTQQEDSAVYLCASSSEQGNIQYFGAGTRLSVL.

This sequence joins TRBV19 and TRBJ2-2; TRBD2 is a possible D gene (6 bases). Looked up from germline, CDR1 is LNHDA and CDR2 is SQIVND (reference sequence). The V end was cut by 2 bases, the J end by 6 bases, with 13 bases between. This CDR3 has 15 amino acids. CDR3 loop: CASSIRNTGAGELFF. The CDR3 DNA sequence: TGTGCCAGTAGTATACGGAACACGGGGGCCGGGGAGCTGTTTTTT. Complete variable domain (other parts from reference TRBV19 and TRBJ2-2): DGGITQSPKYLFRKEGQNVTLSCEQNLNHDAMYWYRQDPGQGLRLIYYSQIVNDFQKGDIAEGYSVSREKKESFPLTVTSAQKNPTAFYLCASSIRNTGAGELFFGEGSRLTVL.

The sample holds many counts of this clonotype. This chain connects TRBV28 to TRBJ1-2; no clear D gene. Trimming removed 3 bases from V and 4 bases from J, with 12 bases in between. This CDR3 is 14 amino acids long. Germline loops: CDR1 MDHEN, CDR2 SYDVKM. The CDR3 reads CASSLEWQSYGYTF. The CDR3 nucleotides are TGTGCCAGCAGTTTGGAATGGCAGTCCTATGGCTACACCTTC.

Only a few counts were recorded for this clonotype. This chain connects TRBV7-2 to TRBJ2-3; 15 bases are a match to TRBD2. J lost 2 bases, V lost 5 bases, and 2 bases had no gene match. The CDR3 has 16 residues. Germline V lookup: CDR1 SGHTA, CDR2 FQGNSA. The CDR3 coding sequence is TGTGCCAGCAGCGGGACTAGCGGGAGGACCACAGATACGCAGTATTTT. It is translated as CASSGTSGRTTDTQYF.